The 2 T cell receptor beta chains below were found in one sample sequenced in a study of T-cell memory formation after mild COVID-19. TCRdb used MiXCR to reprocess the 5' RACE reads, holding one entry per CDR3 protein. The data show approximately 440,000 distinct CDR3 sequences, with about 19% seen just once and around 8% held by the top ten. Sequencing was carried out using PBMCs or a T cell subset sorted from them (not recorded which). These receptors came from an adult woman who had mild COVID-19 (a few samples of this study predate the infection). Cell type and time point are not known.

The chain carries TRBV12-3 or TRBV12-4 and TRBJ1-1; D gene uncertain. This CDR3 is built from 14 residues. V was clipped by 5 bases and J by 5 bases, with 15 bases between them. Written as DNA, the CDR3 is TGTGCCAGCAGTCAGACCCCCCGGGGAACTGAAGCTTTCTTT. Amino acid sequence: CASSQTPRGTEAFF.

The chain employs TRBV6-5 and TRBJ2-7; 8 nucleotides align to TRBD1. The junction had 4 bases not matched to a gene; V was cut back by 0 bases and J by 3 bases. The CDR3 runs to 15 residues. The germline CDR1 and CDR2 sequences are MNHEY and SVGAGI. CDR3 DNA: TGTGCCAGCAGTTACTCCTGGGACAGGCGCTACGAGCAGTACTTC. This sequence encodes CASSYSWDRRYEQYF.